This T cell receptor (beta chain) originates from a study of control samples from healthy donors and cancer patients. TCRdb's table, derived via immunoSEQ multiplex PCR, lists solely in-frame clones and lacks some. The data hold 65,000 to 95,000 clones, with approximately 87% observed a single time. Trimming left V 3 bases short and J 3 bases short, with 12 bases between. Germline V CDR1 and CDR2: LNHDA, SQIVND (reference sequence). The CDR3 spans 14 residues. V gene TRBV19 combines with J gene TRBJ2-7; weak D call: TRBD2 (6 bases). The receptor was derived from a man aged 45-65 years in good health. The sequencing input was blood. The DNA of the CDR3 is TGTGCCAGTAGTATCGCCGGGACTTACTACGAGCAGTACTTC. Protein sequence: CASSIAGTYYEQYF.